This T cell receptor beta chain was captured by sequencing in a study of neurological immune-mediated disorders. Sorted libraries used around 910,000 CD4+ or CD8+ T cells. The cDNA was synthesized by means of template-switch 5'RACE, which was carried out with 10-nucleotide random UMIs. TCRdb passed the 5' RACE reads through MiXCR, listing each CDR3 protein once. The sample has over 45,000 distinct CDR3 sequences, more than 3% seen once. The germline V gene encodes CDR1 DFQATT and CDR2 SNEGSKA (reference sequence). The V gene end was trimmed by 0 bases and the J gene end by 4 bases; junction bases not matched to a gene: 6. The CDR3 length is 16 residues. The sample holds a few counts of this clonotype.

Material for sequencing was CD4+ T cells from blood. This sequence joins TRBV20-1 and TRBJ2-1, with 10 bases lining up with TRBD2. This clonotype was obtained from a woman aged 40 to 50 with multiple sclerosis. This CDR3 is CSARDGLAGGYNEQFF. The CDR3 bases are TGCAGTGCTAGAGATGGTTTAGCGGGGGGTTACAATGAGCAGTTCTTC.